This record covers a single TCR beta chain. Its binding antigen is unknown. Per-nucleotide qualities are absent, and no much larger clonotype sits a single base away. Donors formed part of the validation cohort, which comprised 120 subjects and was distinct from the first cohort of roughly 600 subjects. The source of the sample is a study of cytomegalovirus exposure and HLA in healthy donors (dated by TCRdb to the late 2010s). The study in broad terms: The 550 to 750 repertoires of the first cohort and the roughly 110 validation repertoires were produced on the same platform, according to a later analysis. The study combined high-throughput TCR immunosequencing, statistical association of individual TCRs with disease status, and machine learning to predict cytomegalovirus infection status. Besides the first cohort of around 700 subjects, a separate validation cohort made up of 120 different subjects was used. The aim of the study was to test whether cataloging public T cell receptors could identify signatures of past pathogen exposure.

Looking up the germline V gene yields CDR1 ENHRY and CDR2 SYGVKD. The CDR3 sequence holds 15 residues, the cysteine and phenylalanine included. Only the CDR3 portion is preserved as DNA: 45 bases, with reading frame beginning at the first base. Relative to germline, V is missing 4 bases and J is missing 8 bases, with 10 bases of the junction outside any gene match. The full study reports these points: According to the authors, the approach could potentially be generalized to other disease states and immunological phenotypes. A later analysis had no HLA typing for the validation cohort, so co-occurrence there was scored across all 130 or so repertoires. Across donors, most TCR sequences were observed very rarely, whereas some public TCRs were present in many individuals. A total of 150 or so TCR beta chains were listed by the study as associated with cytomegalovirus. Of the cluster scores, 85% to 95% were above 0 in a later analysis, which found that TCRs clustered in the first cohort also tended to co-occur in the 95 to 150 validation repertoires. In vitro tests confirmed that a few of the cytomegalovirus-associated TCR beta chains recognize cytomegalovirus antigens. The classifier was reported to diagnose cytomegalovirus status with high specificity and sensitivity in both the original and validation cohorts.

The library was generated by the immunoSEQ multiplex PCR assay. Per the authors' processing: A statistical classification framework was built to diagnose cytomegalovirus status from the catalog of TCR beta chain sequences. What TCRdb holds here is the immuneACCESS table cut down to in-frame rearrangements. Part of the clones is not present; checked against another copy, under half of the missing clones reflect an unresolved V gene, and the others are unexplained. Clone size and V and J calls were adopted from that table, with D and trimming inferred from the DNA. This sample holds 60,000 to 85,000 clones; over 85% were observed only once. The ten largest clones represent 1.5% to 1.7% of the sample.

The rearrangement combines TRBV10-3 with TRBJ2-1, and TRBD2 matches 8 of the central bases. The TCR was taken from a young man in good health and CMV-seropositive. The source material was PBMCs. The sequenced DNA: TGTGCCATCAGTGCGCCGGGAGGGGTTCCGGATGAGCAGTTCTTC. Its protein reads: CAISAPGGVPDEQFF.